Only a few counts were recorded for the clone carrying this T cell receptor (beta chain). This record belongs to a study of blood T cell repertoires in COVID-19. The overall study: Whether acute or convalescent, the COVID-19 samples came from the United States, Italy and Spain.

The germline V gene encodes CDR1 LGHNT and CDR2 FRNRAP. The CDR3 has 18 amino acids. The germline V and J ends were trimmed by 1 base and 1 base, with 19 bases remaining between them. Authors' methods: Reference gene primers were amplified, and this amplification served to estimate nucleated cell counts. Libraries were prepared by immunoSEQ multiplex PCR; TCRdb keeps only in-frame clonotypes and omits some of them. That table supplies the V and J calls and clone size; D and trimming were determined from the DNA. The table has over 400,000 clones, 88% seen once. Donors in Cohort 3 who had recovered were those with two negative PCRs, healthcare professional clearance, or resolution of their symptoms.

The chain employs TRBV12-5 and TRBJ1-1; the D is unclear. Sequencing was done on a sample of PBMCs or T cells enriched from blood (not recorded which). The origin of this receptor is a woman aged 60 to 75 who had recovered from COVID-19. CDR3 sequence reads: CASGLAHAVFGRNTEAFF. DNA for the CDR3: TGTGCTAGTGGTTTGGCCCATGCGGTATTTGGTAGGAACACTGAAGCTTTCTTT.